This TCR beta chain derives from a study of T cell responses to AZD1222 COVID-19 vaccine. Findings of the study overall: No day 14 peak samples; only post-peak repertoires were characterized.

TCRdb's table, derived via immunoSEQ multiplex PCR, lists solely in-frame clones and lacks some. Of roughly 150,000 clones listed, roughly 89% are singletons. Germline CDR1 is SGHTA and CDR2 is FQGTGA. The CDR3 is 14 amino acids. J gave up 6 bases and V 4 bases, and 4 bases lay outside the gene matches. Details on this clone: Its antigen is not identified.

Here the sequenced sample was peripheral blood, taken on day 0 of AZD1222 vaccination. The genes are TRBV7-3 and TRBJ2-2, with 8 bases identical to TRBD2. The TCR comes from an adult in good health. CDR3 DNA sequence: TGTGCCAGCAGCTCGACTAGCGATGCCGGGGAGCTGTTTTTT. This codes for CASSSTSDAGELFF.